This section outlines one T cell receptor (beta chain) sequence together with its context. Germline V gives CDR1 MGHDK, CDR2 SYGVNS. The CDR3 loop spans 14 amino acids. The J segment lost 1 base and the V segment lost 10 bases, leaving 7 bases of the junction unmatched. These data belong to a study of glioma-infiltrating T cells after dendritic cell vaccination. About the study: Treatment, given 2003 to 2012, was autologous tumor lysate-pulsed dendritic cell vaccination. Dendritic cell vaccine was injected intradermally three times, biweekly.

Method: immunoSEQ multiplex PCR; TCRdb's copy keeps in-frame clones and lacks some. The repertoire consists of tens of thousands of clones, with approximately 90% occurring once and the leading ten covering around a sixth. Before vaccination, two weeks after the third vaccination, and at progression, PBMC were collected. This clonotype was obtained from a human donor with glioblastoma. The sequenced sample was blood, obtained before dendritic cell vaccination. The genes are TRBV25-1 and TRBJ1-1; 9 bases fit TRBD1. In nucleotides, the CDR3 is TGTGCCACCACCGGGACAGGGTGGAACACTGAAGCTTTCTTT. Translation gives CATTGTGWNTEAFF.